The clone carrying this T cell receptor beta chain turned up a few times. The germline V gene has CDR1 GTSNPN and CDR2 SVGIG (reference sequence). The CDR3 is 12 amino acids. The V end was cut by 4 bases, the J end by 0 bases, with 4 bases between. From the reads, TCRdb called clonotypes with MiXCR, one entry per CDR3 protein. This table has about 260,000 distinct CDR3 sequences, less than 9.5% appearing once. These data originate in a study of T cell repertoires in cytomegalovirus infection. This sequence joins TRBV30 and TRBJ1-3, with no clear D. The material sequenced was PBMCs. This clonotype was obtained from a human donor in good health (CMV status not recorded). Some clones in this sample may be carry-over from other donors' samples. This CDR3 is CAWTPSGNTIYF. The CDR3 coding sequence is TGTGCCTGGACTCCCTCTGGAAACACCATATATTTT.